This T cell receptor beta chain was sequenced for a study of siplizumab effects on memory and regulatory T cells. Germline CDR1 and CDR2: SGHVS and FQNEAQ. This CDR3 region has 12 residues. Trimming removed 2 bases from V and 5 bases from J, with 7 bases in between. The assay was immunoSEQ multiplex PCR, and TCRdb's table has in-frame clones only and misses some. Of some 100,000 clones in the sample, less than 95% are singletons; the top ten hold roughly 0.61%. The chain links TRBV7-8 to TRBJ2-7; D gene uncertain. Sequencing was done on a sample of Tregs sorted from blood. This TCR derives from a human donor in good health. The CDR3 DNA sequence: TGTGCCAGCAGCTTACCCATCCACGAGCAGTACTTC. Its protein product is CASSLPIHEQYF.